Included here is one T cell receptor beta chain sequence, with context. Per germline, CDR1 GTSNPN and CDR2 SVGIG (reference sequence). The CDR3 totals 13 residues. With V trimmed by 3 bases and J by 5 bases, 5 bases remained unmatched. The sample comes from a study of control samples from healthy donors and cancer patients. Produced via immunoSEQ multiplex PCR; TCRdb's table is partial and in-frame only. This table has around 200,000 clones, over 80% appearing once. This sequence originates from a man younger than 35 in good health. The V and J genes are TRBV30 and TRBJ2-7; TRBD1 aligns across 9 bases. Sequenced material: blood. The CDR3 here is CAWRGQGLDEQYF. Here the CDR3 DNA reads TGTGCCTGGAGGGGACAGGGCCTAGACGAGCAGTACTTC.